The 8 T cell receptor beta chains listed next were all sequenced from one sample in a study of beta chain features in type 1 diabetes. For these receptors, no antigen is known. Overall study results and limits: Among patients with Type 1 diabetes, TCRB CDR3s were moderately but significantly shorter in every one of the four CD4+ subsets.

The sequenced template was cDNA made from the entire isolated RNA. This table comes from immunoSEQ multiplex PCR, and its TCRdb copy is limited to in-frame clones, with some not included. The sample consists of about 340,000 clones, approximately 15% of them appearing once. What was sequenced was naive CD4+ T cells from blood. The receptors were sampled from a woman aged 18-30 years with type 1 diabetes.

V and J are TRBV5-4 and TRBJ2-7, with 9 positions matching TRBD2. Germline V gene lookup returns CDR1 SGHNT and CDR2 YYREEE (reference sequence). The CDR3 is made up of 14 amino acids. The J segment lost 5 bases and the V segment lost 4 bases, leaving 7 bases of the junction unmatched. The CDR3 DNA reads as TGTGCCAGCAGCCCGGGGGGCGGGAGGGACGAGCAGTACTTC. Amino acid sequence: CASSPGGGRDEQYF.

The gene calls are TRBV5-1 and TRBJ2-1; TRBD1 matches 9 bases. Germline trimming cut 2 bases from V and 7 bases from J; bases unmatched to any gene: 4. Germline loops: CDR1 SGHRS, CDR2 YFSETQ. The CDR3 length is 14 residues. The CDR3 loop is CASSFGTGNNEQFF. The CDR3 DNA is TGCGCCAGCAGCTTTGGGACAGGGAATAATGAGCAGTTCTTC. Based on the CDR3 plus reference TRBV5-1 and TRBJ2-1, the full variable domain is KAGVTQTPRYLIKTRGQQVTLSCSPISGHRSVSWYQQTPGQGLQFLFEYFSETQRNKGNFPGRFSGRQFSNSRSEMNVSTLELGDSALYLCASSFGTGNNEQFFGPGTRLTVL.

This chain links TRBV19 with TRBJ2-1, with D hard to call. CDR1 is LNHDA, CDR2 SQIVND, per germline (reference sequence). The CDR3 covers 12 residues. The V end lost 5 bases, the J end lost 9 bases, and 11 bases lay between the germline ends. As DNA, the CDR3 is TGTGCCAGTAGTCGAAGTAGTACTGAGCAGTTCTTC. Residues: CASSRSSTEQFF. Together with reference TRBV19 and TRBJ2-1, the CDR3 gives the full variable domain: DGGITQSPKYLFRKEGQNVTLSCEQNLNHDAMYWYRQDPGQGLRLIYYSQIVNDFQKGDIAEGYSVSREKKESFPLTVTSAQKNPTAFYLCASSRSSTEQFFGPGTRLTVL.

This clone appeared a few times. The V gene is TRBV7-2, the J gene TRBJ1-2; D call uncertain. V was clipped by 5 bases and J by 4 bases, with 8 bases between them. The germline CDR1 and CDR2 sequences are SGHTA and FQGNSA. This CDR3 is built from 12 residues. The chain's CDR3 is CASSREGYGYTF. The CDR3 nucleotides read TGTGCCAGCAGCCGCGAGGGCTATGGCTACACCTTC.

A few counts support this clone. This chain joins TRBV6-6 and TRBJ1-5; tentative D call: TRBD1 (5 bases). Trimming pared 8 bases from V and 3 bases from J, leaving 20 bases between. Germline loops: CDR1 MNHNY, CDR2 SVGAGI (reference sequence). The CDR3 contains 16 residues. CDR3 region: CASSTWGVSDNQPQHF. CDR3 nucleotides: TGTGCCAGCTCGACGTGGGGGGTCAGCGACAATCAGCCCCAGCATTTT.

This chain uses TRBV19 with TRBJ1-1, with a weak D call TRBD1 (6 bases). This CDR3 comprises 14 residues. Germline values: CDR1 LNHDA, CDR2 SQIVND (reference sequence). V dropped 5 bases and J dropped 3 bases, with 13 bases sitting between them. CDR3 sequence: CASSPWTADTEAFF. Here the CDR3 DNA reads TGTGCCAGTAGTCCGTGGACAGCCGACACTGAAGCTTTCTTT.

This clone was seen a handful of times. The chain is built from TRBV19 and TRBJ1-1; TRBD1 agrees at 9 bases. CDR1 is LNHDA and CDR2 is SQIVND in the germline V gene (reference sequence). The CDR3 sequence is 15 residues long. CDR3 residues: CATSRDRVGNTEAFF. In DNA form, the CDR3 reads TGTGCTACATCACGGGACAGGGTTGGGAACACTGAAGCTTTCTTT.

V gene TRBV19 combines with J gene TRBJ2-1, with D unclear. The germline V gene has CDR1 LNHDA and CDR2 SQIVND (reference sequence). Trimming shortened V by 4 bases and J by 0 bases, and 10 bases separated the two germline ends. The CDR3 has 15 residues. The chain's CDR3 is CASSTDLRSYNEQFF. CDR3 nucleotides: TGTGCCAGTAGTACCGACTTACGCTCCTACAATGAGCAGTTCTTC.